Listed below are T cell receptor beta chains from one sample, sequenced in a study of T-cell memory formation after mild COVID-19. From the 5' RACE reads, TCRdb called clonotypes with MiXCR, one entry per CDR3 protein. Among approximately 180,000 distinct CDR3 sequences listed, about a sixth were seen once. Input material: PBMCs or a T cell subset sorted from them (not recorded which). These receptors all come from an adult woman who had mild COVID-19 (a few samples of this study predate the infection). Cell type and time point are not known. The CDR3 runs from the conserved cysteine through the conserved F or W. The D gene is left open where the match is weak. Expanded clones are given a class, and other clones once, few, many or no size at all.

J gene	D gene	clone size	V gene	CDR3 DNA	CDR3 protein
TRBJ1-5	TRBD1	NA	TRBV11-2	TGTGCCAGCAGCTTCACGACAGGGGCCCCAATTATTAGCAATCAGCCCCAGCATTTT	CASSFTTGAPIISNQPQHF
TRBJ2-4	NA	NA	TRBV12-3/TRBV12-4	TGTGCCAGCAGCCCCACGGGTTCAGGATTTGGAGGCAAAAACATTCAGTACTTC	CASSPTGSGFGGKNIQYF
TRBJ2-1	NA	few	TRBV29-1	TGCAGCGTGGGCGAGAATGAGCAGTTCTTC	CSVGENEQFF
TRBJ1-1	NA	once	TRBV18	TGTGCCAGCTCGCAAACCTTGGGGGACACTGAAGCTTTCTTT	CASSQTLGDTEAFF
TRBJ2-3	NA	NA	TRBV6-4	TGTGCCAGCAGTGAGATTATTACGAGCACAGATACGCAGTATTTT	CASSEIITSTDTQYF
TRBJ2-1	TRBD2	few	TRBV5-1	TGCGCCAGCAGCTTGAACGCGGGAGGGCTTTACAATGAGCAGTTCTTC	CASSLNAGGLYNEQFF
TRBJ1-3	TRBD1	many	TRBV3-1	TGTGCCAGCAGTACTACCCACAGGGGAGCTGGAAACACCATATATTTT	CASSTTHRGAGNTIYF
TRBJ1-1	NA	few	TRBV5-1	TGCGCCAGCAGCTTGGAAAGGGTCGTGAACACTGAAGCTTTCTTT	CASSLERVVNTEAFF
TRBJ1-1	TRBD1	few	TRBV29-1	TGCAGCGTTGAGAAGACAGGGGGCGCGAACACTGAAGCTTTCTTT	CSVEKTGGANTEAFF
TRBJ2-1	NA	NA	TRBV29-1	TGCAGCGCCCGAGCTTACAATGAGCAGTTCTTC	CSARAYNEQFF
TRBJ1-2	NA	NA	TRBV12-3/TRBV12-4	TGTGCCAGCAATCGGGGGAACTGGGGTGGCTACACCTTC	CASNRGNWGGYTF
TRBJ2-5	TRBD2	NA	TRBV9	TGTGCCAGCAGCGTAACTACTGCTGGGACTAGCGGCATAGCAGAGACCCAGTACTTC	CASSVTTAGTSGIAETQYF
TRBJ2-1	NA	NA	TRBV7-2	TGTGCCAGCAGCGAGCGGAAGAGCTCCTACAATGAGCAGTTCTTC	CASSERKSSYNEQFF
TRBJ1-2	NA	NA	TRBV21-1	TGTGCCAGCAGCAATCTCCTGGTACAGGGGGATCTAGCGTATGGCTACACCTTC	CASSNLLVQGDLAYGYTF
TRBJ2-7	TRBD2	once	TRBV5-1	TGCGCCAGCACCACCCGGGGGGGGACGGGATCTTACGAGCAGTACTTC	CASTTRGGTGSYEQYF
TRBJ2-3	NA	NA	TRBV7-9	TGTGCCAGCAGCTCGACCCCGGCAGATACGCAGTATTTT	CASSSTPADTQYF
TRBJ2-7	TRBD2	NA	TRBV7-2	TGTGCCAGCAGCCCTAGCGGGAGAAAAATTTACGAGCAGTACTTC	CASSPSGRKIYEQYF
TRBJ1-2	NA	many	TRBV5-1	TGCGCCAGCAGCCCCCAAGGACCTAACTATGGCTACACCTTC	CASSPQGPNYGYTF
TRBJ2-5	TRBD1	NA	TRBV4-1	TGCGCCAGCAGCCTTGGGGGACAGGGGGTTTACCAAGAGACCCAGTACTTC	CASSLGGQGVYQETQYF
TRBJ2-1	NA	NA	TRBV5-1	TGCGCCAGCAGCGCCCTGCTAGCGAACAATGAGCAGTTCTTC	CASSALLANNEQFF
TRBJ2-3	NA	NA	TRBV3-1	TGTGCCAGCAGCCGGTCTAGCACAGATACGCAGTATTTT	CASSRSSTDTQYF
TRBJ1-1	NA	NA	TRBV15	TGTGCCACCAGCAGATACGGGATGAACACTGAAGCTTTCTTT	CATSRYGMNTEAFF
TRBJ1-6	TRBD1	few	TRBV20-1	TGCAGTGCTAGAGATGCGGACAGGGGATGGAATTCACCCCTCCACTTT	CSARDADRGWNSPLHF
TRBJ2-1	TRBD1	few	TRBV7-9	TGTGCCAGCAGCAAGGGACAGGGGGCCTACAATGAGCAGTTCTTC	CASSKGQGAYNEQFF
TRBJ2-1	TRBD2	few	TRBV10-3	TGTGCCATCAGCCAACACCTAGCGGGAGGGCCGGGTGAGCAGTTCTTC	CAISQHLAGGPGEQFF
TRBJ2-5	TRBD2	NA	TRBV12-3/TRBV12-4	TGTGCCAGCAGTTTAGGACTAGCGGGGAAACAAGAGACCCAGTACTTC	CASSLGLAGKQETQYF
TRBJ2-3	TRBD1	few	TRBV7-2	TGTGCCAGCAGCCCCGACAGGGGATACCTCACAGATACGCAGTATTTT	CASSPDRGYLTDTQYF
TRBJ2-5	NA	many	TRBV7-8	TGTGCCAGCAGCTTAGCGGCGACGATCCAAGAGACCCAGTACTTC	CASSLAATIQETQYF
TRBJ2-3	TRBD2	NA	TRBV20-1	TGCAGTGCTAACGGACTAGCGGGAGGGTCCGGGGATACGCAGTATTTT	CSANGLAGGSGDTQYF
TRBJ2-3	NA	NA	TRBV12-3/TRBV12-4	TGTGCCAGCAGTTCCAGAGACGTAGATACGCAGTATTTT	CASSSRDVDTQYF
TRBJ2-7	NA	few	TRBV2	TGTGCCAGCAGTGAGGGATTCGGACAGTTCTCCTACGAGCAGTACTTC	CASSEGFGQFSYEQYF
TRBJ2-3	TRBD1	NA	TRBV6-4	TGTGCCAGCAGTGAGTCGACAGGGAAACGCACAGATACGCAGTATTTT	CASSESTGKRTDTQYF
TRBJ2-2	NA	NA	TRBV29-1	TGCAGCGTTAGGACGAAGAACACCGGGGAGCTGTTTTTT	CSVRTKNTGELFF
TRBJ2-1	NA	few	TRBV18	TGTGCCAGCTCACCCTCCTCGTCCTCCTACAATGAGCAGTTCTTC	CASSPSSSSYNEQFF
TRBJ1-2	NA	few	TRBV20-1	TGCAGTGCTAGGGCCAAGACGGGAGGCTACACCTTC	CSARAKTGGYTF
TRBJ2-1	TRBD2	few	TRBV7-2	TGTGCCAGCAGCTTCCGGACTAGCGGTCACTCCTCGGCCGTCTCCTACAATGAGCAGTTCTTC	CASSFRTSGHSSAVSYNEQFF
TRBJ1-5	NA	few	TRBV20-1	TGCAGTGCTAGTCTTGGGGCAGGGACCACTCAGCCCCAGCATTTT	CSASLGAGTTQPQHF
TRBJ2-7	NA	NA	TRBV15	TGTGCCACCAGCAGAGGCCGAGGACCTTCCTACGAGCAGTACTTC	CATSRGRGPSYEQYF
TRBJ2-2	NA	NA	TRBV7-9	TGTGCCAGCAGCCCCCCCGGGAACACCGGGGAGCTGTTTTTT	CASSPPGNTGELFF
TRBJ1-1	NA	few	TRBV4-3	TGCGCCAGCAGCCAAGAGAACAGGGTGAACACTGAAGCTTTCTTT	CASSQENRVNTEAFF
TRBJ1-1	NA	NA	TRBV25-1	TGTGCCAGCAGTGAATGGGGCGCTGAAGCTTTCTTT	CASSEWGAEAFF
TRBJ1-5	TRBD1	many	TRBV5-5	TGTGCCAGCAGCCGGACAGGAGGAGGAGATCAGCCCCAGCATTTT	CASSRTGGGDQPQHF
TRBJ2-7	NA	NA	TRBV5-8	TGTGCCAGCAGCCGCTACGAGCAGTACTTC	CASSRYEQYF
TRBJ1-2	TRBD1	NA	TRBV7-2	TGTGCCAGCAGCTCTAGGGGGACAGGGGCCTCTAACTATGGCTACACCTTC	CASSSRGTGASNYGYTF
TRBJ2-1	TRBD2	NA	TRBV12-3/TRBV12-4	TGTGCCAGCAGGGCTAGCGGGGGGAACAATGAGCAGTTCTTC	CASRASGGNNEQFF
TRBJ2-3	NA	NA	TRBV2	TGTGCCAGCAGTAGGGGTGTGGGAGGAGATACGCAGTATTTT	CASSRGVGGDTQYF
TRBJ2-2	NA	NA	TRBV10-3	TGTGCCATCAGTGAGCTACAGAAAAGGAGGAGCACCGGGGAGCTGTTTTTT	CAISELQKRRSTGELFF
TRBJ2-7	TRBD1	few	TRBV6-5	TGTGCCAGCAGACTGGGACAGGGGAGATACGAGCAGTACTTC	CASRLGQGRYEQYF
TRBJ2-2	NA	few	TRBV25-1	TGTGCCAGCAGTGAATCATCCGGGGAGCTGTTTTTT	CASSESSGELFF
TRBJ1-3	NA	NA	TRBV11-3	TGTGCCAGCAGCTTAGATCTCCATATCTCTGGAAACACCATATATTTT	CASSLDLHISGNTIYF
TRBJ1-2	TRBD1	NA	TRBV10-3	TGTGCCATCAGCGGGACAGGGAGGAACTATGGCTACACCTTC	CAISGTGRNYGYTF
TRBJ2-1	TRBD2	few	TRBV5-1	TGCGCCAGCAGCTTGGGACTAGCAGGTGGGCTCGGTGAGCAGTTCTTC	CASSLGLAGGLGEQFF
TRBJ2-5	TRBD1	NA	TRBV4-2	TGTGCCAGCAGCCAAGGACAGGGGACTGAGGAGACCCAGTACTTC	CASSQGQGTEETQYF
TRBJ1-2	NA	few	TRBV12-3/TRBV12-4	TGTGCCAGCAGTACACCAAGGGGGAATGGCTACACCTTC	CASSTPRGNGYTF
TRBJ2-7	NA	few	TRBV9	TGTGCCAGCAGCGTGAGGCAGCTGAACTACGAGCAGTACTTC	CASSVRQLNYEQYF
TRBJ2-1	NA	many	TRBV9	TGTGCCAGCAGCGTAGACCCGTATGAATCCAGGGCTCTCTACAATGAGCAGTTCTTC	CASSVDPYESRALYNEQFF
TRBJ1-2	NA	few	TRBV7-9	TGTGCCAGCAGCAAGGGCGGCCTCGGTAGAGGCTACACCTTC	CASSKGGLGRGYTF
TRBJ1-5	TRBD1	few	TRBV7-9	TGTGCCAGCAGCTACGCCGGGACAGAGAATCAGCCCCAGCATTTT	CASSYAGTENQPQHF
TRBJ1-5	NA	few	TRBV20-1	TGCAGTGCTAGAACCGCGGGCGGTCAGCCCCAGCATTTT	CSARTAGGQPQHF
TRBJ2-7	NA	few	TRBV15	TGTGCCACCAGCAGACAGGGTGTCTCCTACGAGCAGTACTTC	CATSRQGVSYEQYF